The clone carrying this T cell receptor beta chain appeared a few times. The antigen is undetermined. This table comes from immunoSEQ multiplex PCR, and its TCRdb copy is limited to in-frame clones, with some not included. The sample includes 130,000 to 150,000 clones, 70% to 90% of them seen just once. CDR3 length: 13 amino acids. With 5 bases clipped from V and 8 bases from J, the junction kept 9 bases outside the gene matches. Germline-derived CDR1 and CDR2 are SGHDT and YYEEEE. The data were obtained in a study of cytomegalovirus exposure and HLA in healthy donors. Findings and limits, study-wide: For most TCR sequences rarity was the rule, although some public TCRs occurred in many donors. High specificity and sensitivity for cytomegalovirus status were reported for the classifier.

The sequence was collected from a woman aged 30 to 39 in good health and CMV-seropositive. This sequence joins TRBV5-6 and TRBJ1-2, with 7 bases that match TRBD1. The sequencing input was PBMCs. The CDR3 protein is CASSFGQARGYTF. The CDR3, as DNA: TGTGCCAGCAGTTTTGGACAGGCTAGGGGCTACACCTTC.